One sample yielded the 13 T cell receptor beta chains listed below, sequenced in a study of cytomegalovirus exposure and HLA in healthy donors. The PCR contained 60 Vbeta and 13 Jbeta primers. Generated by immunoSEQ multiplex PCR, the TCRdb table keeps only in-frame clones and is missing some. Of nearly 200,000 clones in the sample, around 79% were seen once. Input material: PBMCs. The receptor source for this set is a male donor in good health and CMV-seropositive.

The gene calls are TRBV9 and TRBJ1-6; 7 positions match TRBD1. The CDR3 runs to 14 residues. Germline V gives CDR1 SGDLS, CDR2 YYNGEE. Unmatched junction bases numbered 5, after V lost 2 bases and J lost 9 bases. The CDR3 loop is CASSVDRDGSPLHF. Here the CDR3 DNA reads TGTGCCAGCAGCGTCGACAGGGACGGTTCACCCCTCCACTTT.

This clone was found a few times. The chain uses TRBV5-4 and TRBJ2-2; D possibly corresponds to TRBD1 (6 bases). The CDR3 spans 17 residues. The V and J ends lost 3 bases and 6 bases respectively, with 21 bases between them. Germline-derived CDR1 and CDR2 are SGHNT and YYREEE (reference sequence). The CDR3 spells CASSSPLPGERAGELFF. The CDR3 coding sequence is TGTGCCAGCAGCTCCCCCCTTCCAGGGGAACGCGCCGGGGAGCTGTTTTTT.

This clone was recorded a few times. The gene calls are TRBV27 and TRBJ2-3, with 7 positions matching TRBD2. The length of the CDR3 is 16 residues. The V gene's germline CDR1 is MNHEY and CDR2 SMNVEV (reference sequence). The trim removed 5 bases at V and 0 bases at J, leaving 8 bases unmatched. The CDR3 is CASSTLNSGSTDTQYF. DNA for the CDR3: TGTGCCAGCAGTACACTTAATAGCGGGAGCACAGATACGCAGTATTTT.

CDR3 residues: CASSLRDRTTDTQYF. DNA of the CDR3: TGTGCCAGCAGTCTCCGGGACAGGACCACAGATACGCAGTATTTT. This sequence joins TRBV6-1 and TRBJ2-3, with TRBD1 matching over 8 bases. The germline gives CDR1 MNHNS, CDR2 SASEGT. The CDR3 runs 15 residues. V was clipped by 5 bases and J by 2 bases; unmatched bases: 6.

The chain combines TRBV19 with TRBJ2-1, with 10 nucleotides matching TRBD2. The germline gives CDR1 LNHDA, CDR2 SQIVND (reference sequence). The J segment lost 9 bases and the V segment lost 0 bases, leaving 5 bases of the junction unmatched. The CDR3 totals 15 residues. This CDR3 is CASSIELAGVGEQFF. CDR3 DNA sequence: TGTGCCAGTAGTATAGAGCTAGCGGGAGTGGGTGAGCAGTTCTTC.

This clone has a single count. The rearrangement joins TRBV7-2 to TRBJ1-5; D not certain. This CDR3 is built from 13 residues. Germline V lookup: CDR1 SGHTA, CDR2 FQGNSA. V was cut by 3 bases and J by 3 bases, with 6 bases left in between. The CDR3 region has the DNA TGTGCCAGCAGCTTCCAGGACAATCAGCCCCAGCATTTT. Translated, it gives CASSFQDNQPQHF.

Here the CDR3 reads CASRYLAGEDNEQFF. The CDR3 coding sequence is TGCGCCAGCAGGTACCTAGCGGGGGAGGACAATGAGCAGTTCTTC. V is TRBV5-1 and J is TRBJ2-1, with 10 bases fitting TRBD2. This CDR3 has 15 residues. Germline assignment: CDR1 SGHRS and CDR2 YFSETQ. J lost 5 bases, V lost 5 bases, and 7 bases had no gene match.

The chain has TRBV4-1 and TRBJ2-7; D call uncertain. The CDR3 is 14 residues long. Germline CDR1 MGHRA, CDR2 YSYEKL. V lost 4 bases to trimming and J lost 5 bases, with 15 bases between them. DNA of the CDR3: TGCGCCAGCAGCCCCTCCCTCACAGTTAACGAGCAGTACTTC. This sequence encodes CASSPSLTVNEQYF.

The gene calls are TRBV27 and TRBJ2-3, with D unresolved. V lost 2 bases, J lost 10 bases, and 10 bases lay in between. The germline CDR1 and CDR2 sequences are MNHEY and SMNVEV (reference sequence). The CDR3 loop spans 12 amino acids. CDR3 DNA: TGTGCCAGCAGTTTAACTGGAGTTGCGCAGTATTTT. Its protein is CASSLTGVAQYF.

V usage is TRBV7-3 and J usage is TRBJ1-5; D may be TRBD1 (6 bases). Trimming pared 4 bases from V and 6 bases from J, leaving 13 bases between. The CDR3 consists of 14 residues. Germline V gene lookup returns CDR1 SGHTA and CDR2 FQGTGA. CDR3 sequence reads: CASSSTGPGQPQHF. CDR3 bases: TGTGCCAGCAGCTCCACAGGGCCTGGTCAGCCCCAGCATTTT.

Notes on this clone: Germline is not matched at one junction end, which may reflect a read error. V usage is TRBV27 and J usage is TRBJ2-3; 8 nucleotides match TRBD2. CDR3 length equals 15 residues. CDR1 and CDR2 from the germline V gene are MNHEY and SMNVEV (reference sequence). The DNA of the CDR3 is TGTGCCAGCATTTTATCGGGAGGGATCACAGATACGCAGTATTTT. It codes for CASILSGGITDTQYF.

V is TRBV25-1 and J is TRBJ2-3; 10 bases line up with TRBD2. V lost 10 bases and J lost 9; bases outside the gene matches: 10. The CDR3 consists of 13 residues. Germline CDR1 is MGHDK and CDR2 is SYGVNS. The CDR3 protein is CATRAGGPGTQYF. CDR3 sequence (DNA): TGTGCCACCAGAGCGGGGGGGCCGGGAACGCAGTATTTT.

The chain uses TRBV5-4 and TRBJ2-5; 10 bases match TRBD1. After removal of 3 bases from V and 11 bases from J, the junction contained 13 bases not matched to a gene. The V gene's germline CDR1 is SGHNT and CDR2 YYREEE (reference sequence). The CDR3 spans 15 residues. CDR3 sequence reads: CASSSTGQGLEEQYF. DNA of the CDR3: TGTGCCAGCAGCTCGACGGGACAGGGGCTTGAAGAGCAGTACTTC.